The source of this TCR beta chain is a study of T cell responses to AZD1222 COVID-19 vaccine. General study results and limits: Recipients of AZD1222 seropositive at baseline numbered only six or seven.

The protocol was immunoSEQ multiplex PCR, while the TCRdb copy is restricted to in-frame clones and leaves out a portion. This table holds some 65,000 clones, about four fifths found once. Germline V lookup: CDR1 SEHNR, CDR2 FQNEAQ (reference sequence). The CDR3 has 17 residues. V was cut by 4 bases and J by 8 bases, with 24 bases left in between. Details on this clone: Antigen specificity is unknown.

The genes are TRBV7-9 and TRBJ2-1; D is perhaps TRBD2 (5 bases). The TCR sequence derives from an adult in good health. The material sequenced was peripheral blood, taken on day 0 of MenACWY control vaccination. The CDR3 reads CASSSKTAALAPYEQFF. CDR3 coding DNA: TGTGCCAGCAGCTCAAAAACTGCCGCGCTAGCCCCTTATGAGCAGTTCTTC.